This TCR beta chain was documented in a study of long-term antiretroviral therapy in people with HIV. Regarding the study as a whole: ART adherence, viral resistance and therapy changes were undocumented. Across all time points, the repertoire was dominated by clones that expanded before ART.

Details on this clone: What it recognizes is unknown.

CDR1 and CDR2 from the germline V gene are SGHDN and FVKESK. V was shortened by 4 bases and J by 5 bases, with 11 bases between the two germline ends. The CDR3 is made up of 13 amino acids. With survey level as its setting, the immunoSEQ assay was v3.0. The data were produced by immunoSEQ multiplex PCR, yet TCRdb's version contains in-frame clones alone and is incomplete. The sample shows under 30,000 clones, 81% of them seen only once. The chain uses TRBV14 and TRBJ1-2; D remains unclear. The TCR was taken from a woman younger than 35 with HIV. The sequences come from unsorted PBMCs, collected at the start of antiretroviral therapy, before treatment. This chain's CDR3 is CASSPGSQYGYTF. The CDR3 DNA reads as TGTGCCAGCAGCCCCGGGAGCCAGTATGGCTACACCTTC.